These 10 T cell receptor beta chains were sequenced from one sample in a study of cytomegalovirus exposure and HLA in healthy donors. The PCR was carried out with 60 Vbeta primers and 13 Jbeta primers. Sequencing was performed with immunoSEQ multiplex PCR; in TCRdb, only in-frame clones are kept and a portion is missing. The sample yields some 140,000 clones, about three quarters seen once. The specimen sequenced was PBMCs. The receptor source for this set is a male donor in good health and CMV-seropositive.

This clone was detected only once. The J gene is TRBJ2-4, the V gene TRBV19, with 7 bases lining up with TRBD1. The CDR3 has 16 residues. The V gene end was trimmed by 3 bases and the J gene end by 0 bases; junction bases not matched to a gene: 5. Germline V gene sequence: CDR1 LNHDA, CDR2 SQIVND (reference sequence). CDR3 nucleotide sequence: TGTGCCAGTAGTATCCAGGGGACAGTAGCCAAAAACATTCAGTACTTC. Translated: CASSIQGTVAKNIQYF.

The rearrangement uses TRBV6-1 and TRBJ1-6, with D possibly TRBD1 on 6 matching bases. CDR1 is MNHNS, CDR2 SASEGT, per germline. The CDR3 has 14 amino acids. V lost 7 bases to trimming and J lost 8 bases, with 15 bases between them. CDR3 protein: CASNSEGEYSPLHF. In nucleotides, the CDR3 is TGTGCCAGCAATTCTGAGGGGGAGTATTCACCCCTCCACTTT.

This chain connects TRBV9 to TRBJ2-1; tentative D call: TRBD2 (7 bases). Germline assignment: CDR1 SGDLS and CDR2 YYNGEE. The CDR3 loop spans 15 amino acids. V was pared by 4 bases and J by 5 bases, with 16 bases between. The CDR3 spells CASSTRTRGDNEQFF. The CDR3 nucleotides are TGTGCCAGCAGCACACGGACTAGGGGGGACAATGAGCAGTTCTTC. The entire variable domain, with the rest obtained from reference TRBV9 and TRBJ2-1, is as follows: DSGVTQTPKHLITATGQRVTLRCSPRSGDLSVYWYQQSLDQGLQFLIQYYNGEERAKGNILERFSAQQFPDLHSELNLSSLELGDSALYFCASSTRTRGDNEQFFGPGTRLTVL.

This chain connects TRBV27 to TRBJ1-4; no clear D gene. CDR3 size: 15 residues. V shed 6 bases and J shed 6 bases, with 17 bases lying between them. Germline loops: CDR1 MNHEY, CDR2 SMNVEV (reference sequence). In nucleotides, the CDR3 is TGTGCCAGCAGATACTACAGCACCGGGGATGAAAAACTGTTTTTT. Translating gives CASRYYSTGDEKLFF.

The count of this clone is one. Its ends do not fully match the called genes, so a read error is possible. The gene calls are TRBV13 and TRBJ1-2, with TRBD1 matching over 7 bases. CDR1 is PRHDT, CDR2 FYEKMQ, per germline (reference sequence). This CDR3 has 14 amino acids. CDR3 sequence reads: CASSPQGEYYGYPF. CDR3 sequence (DNA): TGTGCCAGCAGCCCTCAGGGGGAATACTATGGCTACCCCTTC.

This rearrangement joins TRBV6-1 to TRBJ1-5; D not certain. CDR3 length equals 15 residues. Per germline, CDR1 MNHNS and CDR2 SASEGT. V lost 8 bases and J 0 bases, leaving 14 bases between the germline ends. The CDR3 region is CASHAAEYSNQPQHF. CDR3 DNA: TGTGCCAGCCACGCGGCAGAATATAGCAATCAGCCCCAGCATTTT.

This chain links TRBV9 with TRBJ2-7; 8 bases fit TRBD2. The V gene's germline CDR1 is SGDLS and CDR2 YYNGEE. CDR3 length equals 14 residues. J gave up 6 bases and V 6 bases, and 11 bases lay outside the gene matches. The DNA of the CDR3 is TGTGCCAGCATCCGAACGGGGGGGGTGGGCGAGCAGTACTTC. This codes for CASIRTGGVGEQYF.

This clone was counted between two and nine times. This sequence joins TRBV29-1 and TRBJ1-1, with unresolved D. V gave up 4 bases and J gave up 9 bases, with 9 bases separating them. This CDR3 region has 10 residues. Germline loops: CDR1 SQVTM, CDR2 ANQGSEA. The CDR3 sequence is CSVVGVQAFF. Written as DNA, the CDR3 is TGCAGCGTTGTAGGAGTTCAAGCTTTCTTT.

This rearrangement joins TRBV11-2 to TRBJ2-7, with 7 bases matching TRBD2. The V and J ends lost 6 bases and 0 bases, in that order; junction bases with no gene match: 11. The CDR3 spans 16 residues. CDR1 and CDR2 (germline): SGHAT, FQNNGV. The CDR3 bases are TGTGCCAGCAGGTCCCTTCTTCGGGGGGACTCCTACGAGCAGTACTTC. Protein sequence: CASRSLLRGDSYEQYF.

The genes are TRBV11-2 and TRBJ2-1, with D perhaps TRBD2 (5 bases). Germline CDR1 is SGHAT and CDR2 is FQNNGV. The V gene lost 5 bases and the J gene lost 4 bases, with 24 bases spanning the gap. CDR3 length: 18 residues. The CDR3 loop reads CASSHPQYGAANYNEQFF. For the CDR3, the DNA is TGTGCCAGCAGCCATCCCCAGTATGGAGCGGCGAATTACAATGAGCAGTTCTTC.